This entry lists 18 T cell receptor beta chains sequenced from one sample in a study of shared clonotypes between healthy human individuals. Clones were sequenced by immunoSEQ multiplex PCR, and TCRdb holds only the in-frame ones, with some missing. The sample shows around 1,000,000 clones, approximately 80% of them seen only once. The source material was memory CD4+ T cells from PBMCs. Noted subset: CD45RA-negative fraction. Receptors were obtained from a man aged 18 to 30 in good health. Some clones in this sample may be carry-over from other donors' samples.

A few counts support this clone. The V gene is TRBV9, the J gene TRBJ1-4; D is unclear. The CDR3 extends over 15 amino acids. Germline values: CDR1 SGDLS, CDR2 YYNGEE. V lost 4 bases to trimming and J lost 8 bases, with 18 bases between them. CDR3 amino acids: CASSPFDGGAEKLFF. The CDR3 coding sequence is TGTGCCAGCAGCCCATTTGACGGTGGAGCGGAAAAACTGTTTTTT.

The CDR3 DNA reads TGTGCCAGCAGCGTAGAGCCAGGGGGCAACAATGAGCAGTTCTTC. Translation: CASSVEPGGNNEQFF. This chain uses TRBV9 with TRBJ2-1; 8 bases align to TRBD1. Losses at the gene ends were 0 bases for V and 5 bases for J; bases not matched to a gene: 4. The V gene's germline CDR1 is SGDLS and CDR2 YYNGEE. This CDR3 comprises 15 residues.

This clone was picked up one time. This sequence joins TRBV15 and TRBJ2-1; weak D call: TRBD2 (5 bases). V lost 1 base, J lost 4 bases, and 14 bases lay in between. The germline CDR1 and CDR2 sequences are LNHNV and YYDKDF (reference sequence). The CDR3 has 16 residues. The CDR3 is CATSRVGSEPYNEQFF. The CDR3 region has the DNA TGTGCCACCAGCAGAGTAGGTAGCGAACCTTACAATGAGCAGTTCTTC.

The chain has TRBV15 and TRBJ2-5, with 12 bases that match TRBD2. TRBJ2-7 matches the DNA end more closely, so the J call is doubtful. The CDR3 covers 16 residues. In germline, CDR1 is LNHNV, CDR2 YYDKDF (reference sequence). CDR3 coding DNA: TGTGCCACCAGCATTAGCCGACTAGCGGGAGACCACGAGCAGTACTTC. Its translation is CATSISRLAGDHEQYF.

The rearrangement joins TRBV7-8 to TRBJ1-5; D is ambiguous. V dropped 5 bases and J dropped 2 bases, with 13 bases sitting between them. Looked up from germline, CDR1 is SGHVS and CDR2 is FQNEAQ. The CDR3 runs to 15 residues. CDR3 in DNA: TGTGCCAGCAGCCCAGAACAGTGGGGCAATCAGCCCCAGCATTTT. As protein: CASSPEQWGNQPQHF.

This chain uses TRBV10-2 with TRBJ2-3, with 8 bases matching TRBD1. V dropped 5 bases and J dropped 1; count of bases not matched to a gene: 5. The CDR3 is made up of 15 amino acids. Germline values: CDR1 WSHSY, CDR2 SAAADI. The CDR3 DNA sequence: TGCGCCAGCAGTATGGACAGGGTTGGCACAGATACGCAGTATTTT. Its protein is CASSMDRVGTDTQYF.

As regards this clone: This CDR3 is also generated by other DNA sequences in the sample. The chain has TRBV5-1 and TRBJ1-3; D remains ambiguous. The CDR3 extends over 15 amino acids. Between the trimmed V and J ends, which lost 2 bases and 0 bases, there was a span of 9 bases. Germline loops: CDR1 SGHRS, CDR2 YFSETQ. The CDR3 here is CASSFEASSGNTIYF. The CDR3 DNA reads TGCGCCAGCAGCTTTGAGGCAAGCTCTGGAAACACCATATATTTT. The whole variable domain, remainder taken from reference TRBV5-1 and TRBJ1-3, is KAGVTQTPRYLIKTRGQQVTLSCSPISGHRSVSWYQQTPGQGLQFLFEYFSETQRNKGNFPGRFSGRQFSNSRSEMNVSTLELGDSALYLCASSFEASSGNTIYFGEGSWLTVV.

This clone was observed a handful of times. The chain combines TRBV5-6 with TRBJ2-1; D perhaps matches TRBD1 (5 bases). V lost 4 bases to trimming and J lost 8 bases, with 19 bases between them. Germline assignment: CDR1 SGHDT and CDR2 YYEEEE. This CDR3 region has 15 residues. The CDR3 DNA reads as TGTGCCAGCAGCCGGCTAGGTAGGGGTACGGATGAGCAGTTCTTC. This translates into CASSRLGRGTDEQFF.

The CDR3 is CASSLAQVTEQYF. DNA of the CDR3: TGCGCCAGCAGCTTGGCCCAGGTCACCGAGCAGTACTTC. The chain joins TRBV5-1 to TRBJ2-7; no firm D call. The CDR3 has 13 residues. CDR1 and CDR2 (germline): SGHRS, YFSETQ. The V end was cut by 0 bases, the J end by 6 bases, with 10 bases between.

The rearrangement uses TRBV19 and TRBJ2-6; TRBD1 is a possible D gene (5 bases). This CDR3 has 15 residues. Trimming left V 7 bases short and J 0 bases short, with 10 bases between. Per germline, CDR1 LNHDA and CDR2 SQIVND (reference sequence). This chain's CDR3 is CASKGVTSGANVLTF. The CDR3 bases are TGTGCCAGTAAAGGGGTCACCTCTGGGGCCAACGTCCTGACTTTC.

The chain has TRBV7-2 and TRBJ1-5; D is undetermined. V was pared by 1 base and J by 0 bases, with 13 bases between. CDR1 SGHTA and CDR2 FQGNSA come from the germline V gene. The CDR3 has 17 amino acids. DNA of the CDR3: TGTGCCAGCAGCTTAGTAAGGTGGATGAATAGCAATCAGCCCCAGCATTTT. Amino acid sequence: CASSLVRWMNSNQPQHF.

The J gene is TRBJ2-2, the V gene TRBV5-6, with 7 bases identical to TRBD2. V shed 7 bases and J 6 bases; nucleotides not matched to a gene: 9. Germline V gene data show CDR1 as SGHDT and CDR2 as YYEEEE. This CDR3 is 14 amino acids long. The CDR3 reads CASEGRESPGELFF. The DNA for the CDR3 is TGTGCCAGCGAGGGGCGGGAGAGCCCCGGGGAGCTGTTTTTT. Drawing the rest from reference TRBV5-6 and TRBJ2-2, the complete variable domain is DAGVTQSPTHLIKTRGQQVTLRCSPKSGHDTVSWYQQALGQGPQFIFQYYEEEERQRGNFPDRFSGHQFPNYSSELNVNALLLGDSALYLCASEGRESPGELFFGEGSRLTVL.

The rearrangement joins TRBV19 to TRBJ1-5, with D uncertain. Germline assignment: CDR1 LNHDA and CDR2 SQIVND (reference sequence). With 4 bases removed from V and 7 bases from J, the gap between germline ends came to 11 bases. The CDR3 is made up of 13 amino acids. In DNA form, the CDR3 reads TGTGCCAGTAGTAAAGACTCAGAGCAGCCCCAGCATTTT. Protein product: CASSKDSEQPQHF.

The chain links TRBV30 to TRBJ1-2, with D unresolved. Germline V lookup: CDR1 GTSNPN, CDR2 SVGIG (reference sequence). The V end was cut by 2 bases, the J end by 0 bases, with 16 bases between. The CDR3 loop spans 16 amino acids. The CDR3 protein is CAWSPPSRITNYGYTF. CDR3 bases: TGTGCCTGGAGTCCTCCATCCAGGATAACTAACTATGGCTACACCTTC.

The chain has TRBV28 and TRBJ1-2, with a weak D call TRBD1 (5 bases). CDR3 length: 12 amino acids. Germline V gives CDR1 MDHEN, CDR2 SYDVKM. V lost 8 bases to trimming and J lost 2 bases, with 9 bases between them. For the CDR3, the DNA is TGTGCCAGCGGAGGGGAGAACTATGGCTACACCTTC. This gives the protein CASGGENYGYTF.

Only a few counts were recorded for this clone. This chain connects TRBV9 to TRBJ2-1; TRBD1 aligns across 7 bases. CDR1 is SGDLS, CDR2 YYNGEE, per germline. The CDR3 runs to 15 residues. With V trimmed by 3 bases and J by 10 bases, 13 bases remained unmatched. The CDR3 DNA reads TGTGCCAGCAGCGCTACAGTACAGGGGCCTCGCGAGCAGTTCTTC. This codes for CASSATVQGPREQFF.

The chain's CDR3 is CASSEGGRYGYTF. CDR3 DNA: TGTGCCAGCAGTGAAGGGGGGCGCTATGGCTACACCTTC. V and J are TRBV2 and TRBJ1-2, with D perhaps matching TRBD1 (6 bases). Germline loops: CDR1 SNHLY, CDR2 FYNNEI. V was pared by 1 base and J by 4 bases, with 7 bases between. This CDR3 has 13 residues.

The chain couples TRBV2 to TRBJ1-2, with TRBD1 matching 8 bases. J gave up 7 bases and V 7 bases, and 11 bases lay outside the gene matches. The germline V gene encodes CDR1 SNHLY and CDR2 FYNNEI. This CDR3 has 14 amino acids. CDR3 loop: CASIKQGALTGYTF. Here the CDR3 DNA reads TGTGCCAGCATTAAGCAGGGGGCACTTACTGGCTACACCTTC.